This T cell receptor beta chain was found in a study of persistence of HIV-infected CD4 T cells. Study-wide results and caveats: Within sorted populations, more oligoclonal TCRs accompanied more oligoclonal proviruses. CMV- and Gag-responding cells had lower TCRbeta richness than CD3/CD28-responding cells.

Germline-derived CDR1 and CDR2 are LNHDA and SQIVND (reference sequence). Trimming shortened V by 3 bases and J by 6 bases, and 12 bases separated the two germline ends. This CDR3 comprises 14 residues. Stimulation used 7.5 to 10 ug/mL lysate from CMV-infected fibroblasts. CD4+ T cells upregulating both CD40 ligand and CD69 were sorted as responding cells. Remarks on this clone: Its antigen is currently unknown.

The libraries were made with immunoSEQ version 4 in survey mode. Some clones are missing from TCRdb's copy, which holds only in-frame ones; the method was immunoSEQ multiplex PCR. Of under 20,000 clones in the sample, around 78% were seen once. The rearrangement links TRBV19 to TRBJ1-5, with TRBD1 as a possible D gene (5 bases). The sequence was obtained from an adult man with HIV who was CMV-seropositive. Sequenced material: CD4+ T cells sorted from PBMCs after approximately 20-hour stimulation, taken from a patient who received antiretroviral therapy. The CDR3 here is CASSIGDFPQPQHF. The CDR3 nucleotides read TGTGCCAGTAGTATTGGGGACTTCCCTCAGCCCCAGCATTTT.